These T cell receptor beta chains were read from a single sample in a study of blood T cell repertoires in COVID-19. Here immunoSEQ multiplex PCR was the method, and the copy in TCRdb shows in-frame clones only, minus some. The data show about 360,000 clones, about 88% seen once. The material sequenced was peripheral blood. Receptor source: a woman in her fifties or sixties with COVID-19, enrolled during active disease. CDR3s include the opening cysteine and the closing phenylalanine or tryptophan. D genes are given only for firm matches. Not all rows give a size; the values are once, few, many and, for expanded clones, a class.

J,size,D,V,CDR3,DNA
TRBJ1-1,-,-,TRBV14,CASSQGTPNTEAFF,TGTGCCAGCAGCCAAGGGACACCGAACACTGAAGCTTTCTTT
TRBJ2-5,-,TRBD2,TRBV13,CASSLGPAGGPEETQYF,TGTGCCAGCAGCTTAGGCCCAGCGGGGGGGCCTGAGGAGACCCAGTACTTC
TRBJ1-5,-,TRBD1,TRBV9,CASSGGQGLSNQPQHF,TGTGCCAGCAGCGGTGGACAGGGGCTAAGCAATCAGCCCCAGCATTTT
TRBJ2-7,-,TRBD2,TRBV13,CASSGWGLAGGPREQYF,TGTGCCAGCAGCGGCTGGGGACTAGCGGGGGGGCCAAGGGAGCAGTACTTC
TRBJ1-2,-,-,TRBV12-3/TRBV12-4,CASSLDSYGYTF,TGTGCCAGCAGTTTAGACAGCTATGGCTACACCTTC
TRBJ1-5,-,-,TRBV6-1,CASSEVGGLQPQHF,TGTGCCAGCAGTGAAGTGGGGGGGTTACAGCCCCAGCATTTT
TRBJ1-2,-,-,TRBV4-3,CASSQEVLYGYTF,TGCGCCAGCAGCCAGGAGGTCCTTTATGGCTACACCTTC
TRBJ2-1,once,TRBD2,TRBV19,CASSTIYSGSNEQFF,TGTGCCAGTAGTACCATCTATAGCGGGAGCAATGAGCAGTTCTTC
TRBJ2-1,-,TRBD2,TRBV7-3,CASSLGPQGAGGYNEQFF,TGTGCCAGCAGCTTAGGGCCCCAAGGGGCGGGGGGATACAATGAGCAGTTCTTC
TRBJ1-1,-,-,TRBV20-1,CSPSGLTEAFF,TGCAGCCCGAGCGGGCTTACTGAAGCTTTCTTT
TRBJ2-2,-,-,TRBV3-1/TRBV3-2,CASSQADTGELFF,TGTGCCAGCAGCCAAGCGGACACCGGGGAGCTGTTTTTT
TRBJ1-2,once,-,TRBV18,CASSPVQNYGYTF,TGTGCCAGCTCACCAGTTCAGAACTATGGCTACACCTTC
TRBJ2-5,-,-,TRBV7-7,CASSPHEAGQETQYF,TGTGCCAGCAGCCCACACGAGGCGGGCCAAGAGACCCAGTACTTC
TRBJ2-3,-,-,TRBV30,CAWSVSGVTDTQYF,TGTGCCTGGAGTGTCTCGGGGGTCACAGATACGCAGTATTTT
TRBJ2-7,-,TRBD2,TRBV9,CASSPEGGTTPPEQYF,TGTGCCAGCAGCCCAGAAGGTGGGACTACCCCACCTGAGCAGTACTTC
TRBJ2-7,-,TRBD1,TRBV7-9,CASSSWDSRGEQYF,TGTGCCAGCAGCTCCTGGGACAGTCGGGGCGAGCAGTACTTC
TRBJ2-1,once,TRBD2,TRBV7-3,CASSLGSLAGTDVDEQFF,TGTGCCAGCAGCTTAGGAAGTCTAGCGGGTACTGATGTGGATGAGCAGTTCTTC
TRBJ2-2,-,-,TRBV9,CASSVVTGGELFF,TGTGCCAGCAGCGTAGTGACGGGCGGGGAGCTGTTTTTT
TRBJ1-2,-,-,TRBV19,CASSTGVNYGYTF,TGTGCCAGTAGTACGGGGGTCAACTATGGCTACACCTTC
TRBJ1-4,-,TRBD1,TRBV12-3/TRBV12-4,CASSGRQGEKLFF,TGTGCCAGCAGTGGTAGACAGGGGGAAAAACTGTTTTTT
TRBJ2-7,-,TRBD1,TRBV5-1,CASSWGTGHTYEQYF,TGCGCCAGCAGCTGGGGGACAGGCCATACCTACGAGCAGTACTTC
TRBJ1-1,-,TRBD1,TRBV3-1/TRBV3-2,CASSQDGQVCFF,TGTGCCAGCAGCCAAGACGGACAGGTATGTTTCTTT